The TCR beta chain described here comes from a study of beta chain features in type 1 diabetes. This clone was detected only a few times. What it recognizes is unknown. Study-wide results and caveats: The similarity of naive, central memory and Treg TCRB repertoires appeared greater among patients than among healthy donors.

What was sequenced were expressed TCRB transcripts, since all of the isolated RNA had been reverse transcribed. Clones were sequenced by immunoSEQ multiplex PCR, and TCRdb holds only the in-frame ones, with some missing. This table has just over 600,000 clones, 15% to 19% appearing once. With 3 bases clipped from V and 1 base from J, the junction kept 6 bases outside the gene matches. CDR3 size: 16 residues. Germline CDR1 is SGHTA and CDR2 is FQGNSA. The origin of this receptor is a man in his late teens or twenties in good health. Sequenced: naive CD4+ T cells from blood. V is TRBV7-2 and J is TRBJ2-3, with 8 bases lining up with TRBD2. Here the CDR3 reads CASSFQAGARTDTQYF. In DNA, the CDR3 is TGTGCCAGCAGCTTCCAAGCGGGGGCCCGCACAGATACGCAGTATTTT.